What follows are 20 T cell receptor beta chains derived from one specimen sequenced in a study of CD8 T cells in ankylosing spondylitis. TCRdb processed the 5' RACE reads anew with MiXCR; each CDR3 protein has one entry. The sample lists about 130,000 distinct CDR3 sequences, around 7.9% occurring once. The sample was blood, either unsorted or a sorted T cell fraction (not recorded which). Receptor source: a female donor with ankylosing spondylitis or in good health (not recorded which).

This clonotype appeared many times. The chain has TRBV6-2 or TRBV6-3 and TRBJ2-7, with D perhaps TRBD1 or TRBD2 (5 bases each). The CDR3 extends over 16 amino acids. Germline V lookup: CDR1 MNHEY, CDR2 SVGEGT. Trimming took 5 bases from V and 1 from J, leaving 18 bases between them. CDR3 nucleotides: TGTGCCAGCAGTGCCTACTCTTGGGACCTATCCTACGAGCAGTACTTC. This sequence encodes CASSAYSWDLSYEQYF.

This clonotype has ten or more counts. The chain recombines TRBV29-1 with TRBJ2-1; D uncertain. The CDR3 contains 11 residues. The germline V and J ends were trimmed by 7 bases and 4 bases, with 8 bases remaining between them. Germline V gene lookup returns CDR1 SQVTM and CDR2 ANQGSEA. CDR3 loop: CSGRSYNEQFF. CDR3 coding DNA: TGCAGCGGACGGTCATACAATGAGCAGTTCTTC.

The CDR3 coding sequence is TGCAGCGTTGAAGGCGGCGGGGTCCTGATTTACAATGAGCAGTTCTTC. It encodes CSVEGGGVLIYNEQFF. J is TRBJ2-1 and V is TRBV29-1; TRBD2 might be the D (6 bases). Trimming took off 1 base at V and 4 bases at J, with 17 bases between the two ends. The germline V gene encodes CDR1 SQVTM and CDR2 ANQGSEA. The CDR3 is 16 residues long.

In its sample, this clonotype was seen many times. The J gene is TRBJ1-3, the V gene TRBV5-6; no definite D call. Germline V gene lookup returns CDR1 SGHDT and CDR2 YYEEEE. There are 14 residues in the CDR3. V gave up 1 base and J gave up 0 bases, with 5 bases separating them. CDR3 sequence (DNA): TGTGCCAGCAGCTTGCTCAACTCTGGAAACACCATATATTTT. It is translated as CASSLLNSGNTIYF.

This clonotype showed up many times. The genes are TRBV5-5 and TRBJ1-5; 7 nucleotides line up with TRBD1. Per the germline V gene, CDR1 is SGHKS and CDR2 is YYEKEE (reference sequence). Germline trimming cut 4 bases from V and 7 bases from J; bases unmatched to any gene: 8. The CDR3 runs 14 residues. The CDR3 region is CASSRGRGDQPQHF. The CDR3, as DNA: TGTGCCAGCAGCCGAGGCAGGGGGGACCAGCCCCAGCATTTT.

In this sample, this clonotype turned up a few times. This chain links TRBV14 with TRBJ2-7; 9 positions agree with TRBD1. CDR1 is SGHDN and CDR2 is FVKESK in the germline V gene. The V and J ends lost 3 bases and 5 bases, in that order; junction bases with no gene match: 2. CDR3 size: 13 residues. CDR3 protein: CASSHGTGHEQYF. The DNA of the CDR3 is TGTGCCAGCAGCCATGGGACAGGGCACGAGCAGTACTTC.

This clonotype came up a few times. CDR3 loop: CASSSGAGEQYF. As DNA, the CDR3 is TGTGCCAGCAGCTCGGGTGCGGGGGAGCAGTACTTC. V is TRBV5-6 and J is TRBJ2-7; tentative D call: TRBD2 (6 bases). V lost 3 bases, J lost 7 bases, and 11 bases lay in between. CDR3 length: 12 residues. Germline loops: CDR1 SGHDT, CDR2 YYEEEE. Filled out from reference TRBV5-6 and TRBJ2-7, the complete variable domain reads DAGVTQSPTHLIKTRGQQVTLRCSPKSGHDTVSWYQQALGQGPQFIFQYYEEEERQRGNFPDRFSGHQFPNYSSELNVNALLLGDSALYLCASSSGAGEQYFGPGTRLTVT.

The CDR3, as DNA: TGTGCCAGCAGGCCCGCTGGGGGGAATCAGCCCCAGCATTTT. Amino acid sequence: CASRPAGGNQPQHF. The chain combines TRBV6-1 with TRBJ1-5; the D gene is possibly TRBD1 (5 bases). This CDR3 is built from 14 residues. CDR1 and CDR2 (germline): MNHNS, SASEGT. Deletions cut 6 bases from V and 4 bases from J, with 13 bases between.

Many counts were recorded for this clonotype. The genes are TRBV4-1 and TRBJ1-1; D perhaps matches TRBD1 (6 bases). The CDR3 spans 16 residues. CDR1 is MGHRA and CDR2 is YSYEKL in the germline V gene. The V gene lost 7 bases and the J gene lost 2 bases, with 20 bases spanning the gap. CDR3 residues: CASKQYRGGQNTEAFF. The CDR3 DNA reads as TGCGCCAGCAAACAATACCGCGGGGGACAAAACACTGAAGCTTTCTTT.

The chain carries TRBV7-2 and TRBJ2-1; no clear D. There are 12 residues in the CDR3. V shed 2 bases and J shed 7 bases, with 6 bases lying between them. The germline V gene encodes CDR1 SGHTA and CDR2 FQGNSA. CDR3 DNA: TGTGCCAGCAGCTTATTCGAGAATGAGCAGTTCTTC. Its translation is CASSLFENEQFF. Drawing the rest from reference TRBV7-2 and TRBJ2-1, the complete variable domain is GAGVSQSPSNKVTEKGKDVELRCDPISGHTALYWYRQSLGQGLEFLIYFQGNSAPDKSGLPSDRFSAERTGGSVSTLTIQRTQQEDSAVYLCASSLFENEQFFGPGTRLTVL.

This clonotype was counted many times. CDR3 loop: CASSSREGVGNQPQHF. CDR3 DNA: TGTGCCAGCTCATCCCGGGAGGGGGTCGGCAATCAGCCCCAGCATTTT. This chain links TRBV18 with TRBJ1-5; TRBD1 might be the D (6 bases). Germline CDR1 is KGHSH and CDR2 is LQKENI. Deletions cut 5 bases from V and 2 bases from J, with 16 bases between. This CDR3 comprises 16 residues.

The sample holds many counts of this clonotype. This chain links TRBV20-1 with TRBJ2-7; TRBD2 agrees at 8 bases. The CDR3 sequence is 14 residues long. Unmatched junction bases numbered 6, after V lost 0 bases and J lost 5 bases. Germline V gives CDR1 DFQATT, CDR2 SNEGSKA (reference sequence). The CDR3 region has the DNA TGCAGTGCTAGAGAAGGGGCGGGGGGACACGAGCAGTACTTC. This gives the protein CSAREGAGGHEQYF.

In its sample, this clonotype was seen many times. This chain joins TRBV5-1 and TRBJ2-1; D is undetermined. V shed 3 bases and J shed 2 bases, with 9 bases lying between them. CDR1 is SGHRS, CDR2 YFSETQ, per germline. This CDR3 contains 14 residues. Written as DNA, the CDR3 is TGCGCCAGCAGCTACGTCGGCGCCTACAATGAGCAGTTCTTC. As protein: CASSYVGAYNEQFF.

This clonotype has a count of ten or more. The V and J genes are TRBV28 and TRBJ1-2; 7 bases line up with TRBD1. J was trimmed by 4 bases and V by 2 bases; bases with no gene match: 4. Germline values: CDR1 MDHEN, CDR2 SYDVKM. The CDR3 runs 14 residues. CDR3 sequence: CASSLLRDSYGYTF. CDR3 coding DNA: TGTGCCAGCAGTTTACTCCGGGACAGCTATGGCTACACCTTC.

The chain combines TRBV5-1 with TRBJ2-3, with TRBD2 identical over 10 bases. Germline lookup yields CDR1 SGHRS and CDR2 YFSETQ. The V segment lost 4 bases and the J segment 6 bases; nucleotides outside the gene matches: 8. CDR3 length: 15 amino acids. The CDR3 nucleotides read TGCGCCAGCAGCGATAGCGGGGGGCCGGAGGATACGCAGTATTTT. Translated: CASSDSGGPEDTQYF. Filled out from reference TRBV5-1 and TRBJ2-3, the complete variable domain reads KAGVTQTPRYLIKTRGQQVTLSCSPISGHRSVSWYQQTPGQGLQFLFEYFSETQRNKGNFPGRFSGRQFSNSRSEMNVSTLELGDSALYLCASSDSGGPEDTQYFGPGTRLTVL.

This clonotype was detected many times. This chain links TRBV7-8 with TRBJ1-2, with D unclear. Between the trimmed V and J ends, which lost 5 bases and 6 bases, there was a span of 19 bases. Germline-derived CDR1 and CDR2 are SGHVS and FQNEAQ. The CDR3 loop spans 15 amino acids. The CDR3: CASSIRTPAKDGYTF. CDR3 DNA: TGTGCCAGCAGCATCCGGACTCCGGCGAAGGATGGCTACACCTTC.

This clonotype was seen many times. The chain uses TRBV24-1 and TRBJ2-3; D is unresolved. The V end lost 3 bases, the J end lost 1 base, and 7 bases lay between the germline ends. CDR1 and CDR2 (germline): KGHDR, SFDVKD. The CDR3 loop spans 14 amino acids. The CDR3 bases are TGTGCCACCAGTGATCACCTTCGCACAGATACGCAGTATTTT. Translating it yields CATSDHLRTDTQYF.

This clonotype was seen ten or more times. The gene calls are TRBV20-1 and TRBJ2-5; D remains ambiguous. This CDR3 contains 14 residues. Germline V gene lookup returns CDR1 DFQATT and CDR2 SNEGSKA (reference sequence). V lost 5 bases and J lost 3, with 16 bases in between. DNA of the CDR3: TGCAGTGCTCCGCCGATCAGTGGGGAAGAGACCCAGTACTTC. Its protein is CSAPPISGEETQYF.

This clonotype was recorded at least ten times. The chain uses TRBV6-1 and TRBJ2-7, with a tentative D call TRBD1 (5 bases). The CDR3 loop spans 13 amino acids. Trimming pared 6 bases from V and 7 bases from J, leaving 16 bases between. Germline CDR1 reads MNHNS; CDR2 reads SASEGT. Here the CDR3 DNA reads TGTGCCAGCAGCTCCCGTGGGGCTACGGAGCAGTACTTC. It translates to CASSSRGATEQYF.

In its sample, this clonotype was seen many times. The rearrangement uses TRBV5-1 and TRBJ2-2, with 11 nucleotides matching TRBD1. The CDR3 contains 18 residues. J gave up 5 bases and V 3 bases, and 12 bases lay outside the gene matches. The germline V gene encodes CDR1 SGHRS and CDR2 YFSETQ. The CDR3 sequence: CASSWSLGQGARTGELFF. CDR3 coding DNA: TGCGCCAGCAGCTGGAGTCTTGGACAGGGGGCAAGGACCGGGGAGCTGTTTTTT.